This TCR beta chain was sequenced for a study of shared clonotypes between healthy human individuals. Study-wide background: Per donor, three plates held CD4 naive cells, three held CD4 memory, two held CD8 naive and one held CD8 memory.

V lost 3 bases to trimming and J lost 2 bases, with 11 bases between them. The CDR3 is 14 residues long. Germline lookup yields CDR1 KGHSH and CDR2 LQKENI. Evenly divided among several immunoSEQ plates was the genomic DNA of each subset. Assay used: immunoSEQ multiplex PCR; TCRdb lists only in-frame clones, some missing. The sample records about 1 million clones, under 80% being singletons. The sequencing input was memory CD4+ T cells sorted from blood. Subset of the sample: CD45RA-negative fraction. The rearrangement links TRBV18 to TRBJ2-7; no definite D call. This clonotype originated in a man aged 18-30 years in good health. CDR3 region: CASSPLGNAYEQYF. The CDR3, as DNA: TGTGCCAGCTCACCGCTTGGGAACGCCTACGAGCAGTACTTC.